This TCR beta chain originates from a study of T cell clones after liver transplantation. Study-level information: Three of the eight recipients were HCV-positive; the rest had non-autoimmune, non-viral transplant indications.

Findings of the study overall: In 5 of 8 subjects, circulating graft-donor-reactive CD4 TCRbeta sequences fell significantly after transplant.

Repertoires were generated with immunoSEQ multiplex PCR, while TCRdb's copy carries only in-frame clones and drops some. The sample holds 8,500 to 10,000 clones; around 72% are singletons and the top ten take roughly 20%. Germline V gives CDR1 MNHEY, CDR2 SVGAGI. This CDR3 region has 15 residues. V was pared by 7 bases and J by 0 bases, with 9 bases of the junction left unmatched. On this clone: Its antigen is not known.

This specimen consisted of CD8+ T cells from blood, obtained at the approximately 15-month timepoint. This clonotype was sampled from a human patient who received a liver transplant. The T cells may partly be graft donor cells. The rearrangement joins TRBV6-5 to TRBJ2-7; 7 bases are shared with TRBD1. CDR3 sequence: CASTPGQTASYEQYF. The CDR3, as DNA: TGTGCCAGCACTCCGGGACAGACCGCCTCCTACGAGCAGTACTTC.